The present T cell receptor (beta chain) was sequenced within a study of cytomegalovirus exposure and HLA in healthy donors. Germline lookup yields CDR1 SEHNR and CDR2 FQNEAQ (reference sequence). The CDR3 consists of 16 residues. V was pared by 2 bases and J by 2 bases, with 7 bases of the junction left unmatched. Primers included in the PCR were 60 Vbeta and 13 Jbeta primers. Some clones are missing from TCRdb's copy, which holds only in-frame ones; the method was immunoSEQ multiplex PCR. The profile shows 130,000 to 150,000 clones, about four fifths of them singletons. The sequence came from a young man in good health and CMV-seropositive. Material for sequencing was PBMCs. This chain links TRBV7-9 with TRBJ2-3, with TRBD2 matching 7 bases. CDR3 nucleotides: TGTGCCAGCAGCTTACTTTGGGAGGGACTCACAGATACGCAGTATTTT. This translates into CASSLLWEGLTDTQYF. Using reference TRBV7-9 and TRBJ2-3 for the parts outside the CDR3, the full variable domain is DTGVSQNPRHKITKRGQNVTFRCDPISEHNRLYWYRQTLGQGPEFLTYFQNEAQLEKSRLLSDRFSAERPKGSFSTLEIQRTEQGDSAMYLCASSLLWEGLTDTQYFGPGTRLTVL.